This record concerns one T cell receptor beta chain sequence. The data derive from a study of blood T cell repertoires in COVID-19. The CDR3 contains 14 residues. Germline V gives CDR1 MRHNA, CDR2 SNTAGT. Trimming stripped 0 bases from V and 10 bases from J, with 15 bases between. Profiling relied on immunoSEQ multiplex PCR, and the TCRdb table lists in-frame clones only, not all of them. The data show approximately 200,000 clones, approximately 90% seen once. Source material: peripheral blood. The V call is TRBV6-4, the J call TRBJ1-2; D is perhaps TRBD1 (6 bases). The TCR comes from a man aged 25 to 40 with COVID-19, enrolled during active disease. The CDR3 DNA is TGTGCCAGCAGTGACTCGCCAGGGGTCGGCAACTACACCTTC. Its translation is CASSDSPGVGNYTF.